This TCR beta chain originates from a study of T cells in Graves' hyperthyroidism and ophthalmopathy. Whole-study context: Sampling of peripheral blood happened at initial diagnosis, prior to any treatment. Study-wide points: Among thyroid clonotypes expanded above 0.001, most also appeared in blood.

At least ten counts were recorded for this clonotype. Antigen unknown. This CDR3 has 15 amino acids. V dropped 4 bases and J dropped 8; count of bases not matched to a gene: 11. The germline gives CDR1 LGHDT, CDR2 YNNKEL (reference sequence). Patients aged 18 to 65 had newly diagnosed hyperthyroidism of under 2 months' duration. The PBMCs were sourced from fresh peripheral blood (more than 9 ml). RNA transcripts served as the template for amplifying TCR beta CDR3 regions. When the TCR CDR3 underwent first-round RT-PCR, the HTBI primer set was used. One entry per CDR3 protein results from TCRdb running MiXCR on the multiplex PCR reads. Of 650,000 to 750,000 distinct CDR3 sequences listed, about 15% are singletons.

The sequenced sample consisted of blood. This chain uses TRBV3-1 with TRBJ2-1, with 7 nucleotides matching TRBD2. The source is a woman younger than 30 with Graves' hyperthyroidism. The CDR3: CASSLKRERYYEQFF. The CDR3 nucleotides are TGTGCCAGCAGCCTGAAGCGGGAAAGGTACTATGAGCAGTTCTTC.